There are many counts of the clone carrying this T cell receptor beta chain. Its target is not known. This sample was included in a study of T-cell reconstitution after alpha-beta-depleted transplantation in children. Study-level results: Reportedly, roughly two months post-transplant, alpha-beta T cells arose from several hundred expanded graft clones. One year post-transplant, T-cell counts and diversity were largely derived from T cells produced anew.

This CDR3 spans 14 amino acids. Germline CDR1 reads SEHNR; CDR2 reads FQNEAQ (reference sequence). The V gene lost 2 bases and the J gene lost 3 bases, with 10 bases spanning the gap. Unique molecular identifiers were built into the TCRbeta library. TCRdb re-called the PCR reads with MiXCR, one entry per CDR3 protein. The table shows around 670,000 distinct CDR3 sequences, with 10% to 15% occurring only once. The gene calls are TRBV7-9 and TRBJ1-1; no definite D call. Sample: PBMCs, taken before TCRalphabeta/CD19-depleted stem cell transplant. This sequence originates from a girl aged 2 to 9 with congenital amegakaryocytic thrombocytopenia, due to receive a stem cell transplant. CDR3 sequence: CASSLSWDDTEAFF. The CDR3 nucleotides read TGTGCCAGCAGCTTATCATGGGATGACACTGAAGCTTTCTTT.